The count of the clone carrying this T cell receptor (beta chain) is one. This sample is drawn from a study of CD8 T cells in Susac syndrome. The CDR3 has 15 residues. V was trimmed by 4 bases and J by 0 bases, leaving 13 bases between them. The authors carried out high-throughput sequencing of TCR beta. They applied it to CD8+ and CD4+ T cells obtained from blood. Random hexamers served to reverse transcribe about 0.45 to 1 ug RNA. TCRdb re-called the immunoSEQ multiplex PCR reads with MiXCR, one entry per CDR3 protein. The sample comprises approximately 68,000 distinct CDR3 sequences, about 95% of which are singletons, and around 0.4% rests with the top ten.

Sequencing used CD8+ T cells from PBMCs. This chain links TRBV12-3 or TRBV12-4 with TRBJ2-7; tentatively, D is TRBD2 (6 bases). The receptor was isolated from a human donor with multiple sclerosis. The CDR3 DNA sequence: TGTGCCAGCAGTTCTCGGGACGGGAGCTCCTACGAGCAGTACTTC. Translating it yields CASSSRDGSSYEQYF.